Presented here are 20 T cell receptor beta chains from one specimen sequenced in a study of cytomegalovirus exposure and HLA in healthy donors. The study ran its PCR with 60 Vbeta and 13 Jbeta primers. This table comes from immunoSEQ multiplex PCR, and its TCRdb copy is limited to in-frame clones, with some not included. Found here are some 100,000 clones, 76% of them singletons; the top ten hold roughly 4.1%. The sample comprised PBMCs. The receptors here all came from a man between 35 and 55 years old in good health and CMV-seronegative.

The rearrangement joins TRBV4-3 to TRBJ1-1, with TRBD1 matching 7 bases. There are 13 residues in the CDR3. Germline V CDR1 and CDR2: LGHNA, YSLEER. V gave up 5 bases and J gave up 6 bases; unmatched junction bases: 6. The CDR3 here is CASSVQQGAEAFF. The CDR3 nucleotides read TGCGCCAGCAGCGTGCAGCAGGGGGCTGAAGCTTTCTTT.

DNA of the CDR3: TGTGCCAGCAGCTTAAATCGGCAGGGGACGGGTGAAGCTTTCTTT. It codes for CASSLNRQGTGEAFF. The rearrangement joins TRBV7-2 to TRBJ1-1; TRBD1 is a possible D gene (6 bases). Trimming shortened V by 2 bases and J by 7 bases, and 17 bases separated the two germline ends. Per the germline V gene, CDR1 is SGHTA and CDR2 is FQGNSA. The CDR3 is 15 amino acids.

This clone was detected only a few times. The V gene is TRBV5-4, the J gene TRBJ2-5; 11 bases line up with TRBD2. The CDR3 is made up of 17 amino acids. Germline V gives CDR1 SGHNT, CDR2 YYREEE (reference sequence). V shed 4 bases and J 5 bases; nucleotides not matched to a gene: 13. The CDR3 reads CASSLGGSSGGAETQYF. The CDR3 DNA reads as TGTGCCAGCAGCCTGGGAGGGAGTAGCGGGGGGGCTGAGACCCAGTACTTC.

This clone was observed a few times. J is TRBJ1-2 and V is TRBV6-5, with TRBD1 matching over 8 bases. Losses at the gene ends were 5 bases for V and 6 bases for J; bases not matched to a gene: 5. CDR3 length: 13 residues. Per the germline V gene, CDR1 is MNHEY and CDR2 is SVGAGI. The CDR3 DNA follows: TGTGCCAGCAGTCGGACAGGGCGTGATGGCTACACCTTC. It encodes CASSRTGRDGYTF.

The CDR3 is CASSVASRGGEKLFF. In nucleotides, the CDR3 is TGTGCCAGCAGCGTAGCCTCCAGGGGAGGGGAAAAACTGTTTTTT. The V and J genes are TRBV9 and TRBJ1-4; a weak D match, TRBD1 (6 bases). The ends were cut back, 0 bases at V and 8 bases at J, with 14 bases in the middle. Germline values: CDR1 SGDLS, CDR2 YYNGEE. This CDR3 is 15 amino acids long. Filled out from reference TRBV9 and TRBJ1-4, the complete variable domain reads DSGVTQTPKHLITATGQRVTLRCSPRSGDLSVYWYQQSLDQGLQFLIQYYNGEERAKGNILERFSAQQFPDLHSELNLSSLELGDSALYFCASSVASRGGEKLFFGSGTQLSVL.

The V call is TRBV7-2, the J call TRBJ1-1; weak D call: TRBD1 (6 bases). This CDR3 contains 15 residues. The V and J ends lost 2 bases and 0 bases respectively, with 10 bases between them. Germline V gene data show CDR1 as SGHTA and CDR2 as FQGNSA. DNA of the CDR3: TGTGCCAGCAGCTTATCGACAGGCTTGAACACTGAAGCTTTCTTT. It is translated as CASSLSTGLNTEAFF.

The gene calls are TRBV4-3 and TRBJ1-5; D perhaps matches TRBD1 (6 bases). In germline, CDR1 is LGHNA, CDR2 YSLEER. Trimming removed 0 bases at V and 7 bases at J, with 13 bases between. CDR3 size: 15 residues. CDR3 residues: CASSQDIQGSQPQHF. The CDR3 DNA sequence: TGCGCCAGCAGCCAAGATATACAGGGTAGCCAGCCCCAGCATTTT.

Only one count was recorded for this clone. CDR3 coding DNA: TGTGCCAGCAGTCTGGCGGGGGGCGAGGGCTACACCTTC. The encoded protein is CASSLAGGEGYTF. The chain couples TRBV5-6 to TRBJ1-2; possible D gene TRBD1, 6 bases. CDR3 size: 13 residues. Trimming took off 5 bases at V and 8 bases at J, with 16 bases between the two ends. Germline V gives CDR1 SGHDT, CDR2 YYEEEE.

The J gene is TRBJ2-7, the V gene TRBV2; 10 bases are a match to TRBD1. This CDR3 has 14 residues. The V and J ends lost 8 bases and 5 bases, in that order; junction bases with no gene match: 9. Germline V gene sequence: CDR1 SNHLY, CDR2 FYNNEI. CDR3 amino acids: CASDRRQGAHEQYV. The CDR3 DNA sequence: TGTGCCAGCGACAGAAGACAGGGGGCGCACGAGCAGTACGTC.

The V call is TRBV2, the J call TRBJ2-3; TRBD1 is a possible D gene (5 bases). This CDR3 has 15 residues. The V and J ends lost 6 bases and 4 bases respectively, with 17 bases between them. CDR1 is SNHLY and CDR2 is FYNNEI in the germline V gene. The CDR3 sequence is CASSPQGLQADTQYF. In DNA, the CDR3 is TGTGCCAGCAGCCCCCAGGGTCTGCAGGCAGATACGCAGTATTTT.

Here the CDR3 reads CASTSGQGGTGELFF. DNA for the CDR3: TGTGCCAGCACCTCTGGGCAGGGAGGCACCGGGGAGCTGTTTTTT. This chain joins TRBV2 and TRBJ2-2, with D perhaps TRBD2 (6 bases). V was shortened by 7 bases and J by 4 bases, with 16 bases between the two germline ends. There are 15 residues in the CDR3. The V gene's germline CDR1 is SNHLY and CDR2 FYNNEI.

The chain is built from TRBV7-6 and TRBJ2-7; unclear D gene. The CDR3 contains 14 residues. Germline loops: CDR1 SGHVS, CDR2 FNYEAQ. Trimming stripped 6 bases from V and 0 bases from J, with 12 bases between. CDR3 amino acids: CASSDSRFSYEQYF. The CDR3 nucleotides read TGTGCCAGCAGTGACTCACGGTTCTCCTACGAGCAGTACTTC.

This chain connects TRBV2 to TRBJ1-5, with TRBD1 matching over 7 bases. This CDR3 spans 14 amino acids. J was trimmed by 3 bases and V by 6 bases; bases with no gene match: 5. Germline CDR1 reads SNHLY; CDR2 reads FYNNEI. The CDR3 coding sequence is TGTGCCAGCAGGAGGGACAGCAACAATCAGCCCCAGCATTTT. As protein: CASRRDSNNQPQHF. The full variable domain, with the rest looked up from reference TRBV2 and TRBJ1-5, is EPEVTQTPSHQVTQMGQEVILRCVPISNHLYFYWYRQILGQKVEFLVSFYNNEISEKSEIFDDQFSVERPDGSNFTLKIRSTKLEDSAMYFCASRRDSNNQPQHFGDGTRLSIL.

The V call is TRBV28, the J call TRBJ2-7, with D possibly matching TRBD2 (5 bases). This CDR3 region has 14 residues. Trimming shortened V by 8 bases and J by 7 bases, and 21 bases separated the two germline ends. Germline V gene sequence: CDR1 MDHEN, CDR2 SYDVKM. The CDR3 DNA follows: TGTGCCAGCGCAAGCGGTTCAAGCTCTGGAGAGCAGTACGTC. Translated, it gives CASASGSSSGEQYV.

The chain uses TRBV5-6 and TRBJ1-2, with 11 bases identical to TRBD1. V was clipped by 3 bases and J by 5 bases; unmatched bases: 9. Germline V lookup: CDR1 SGHDT, CDR2 YYEEEE. This CDR3 has 16 residues. The CDR3 nucleotides read TGTGCCAGCAGCTCGGGACAGGGGGTACCTGTTTATGGCTACACCTTC. This sequence encodes CASSSGQGVPVYGYTF.

This chain links TRBV2 with TRBJ2-2, with TRBD2 matching over 10 bases. The CDR3 covers 15 residues. Per the germline V gene, CDR1 is SNHLY and CDR2 is FYNNEI. Losses at the gene ends were 8 bases for V and 6 bases for J; bases not matched to a gene: 9. The CDR3 protein is CASRGQRGGSGELFF. The DNA of the CDR3 is TGTGCCAGCCGGGGGCAGCGGGGGGGCTCCGGGGAGCTGTTTTTT.

The CDR3 nucleotides read TGTGCCAGCAGCCTATCTGGGGCCAACGTCCTGACTTTC. It codes for CASSLSGANVLTF. The chain has TRBV14 and TRBJ2-6; D is unresolved. Between the trimmed V and J ends, which lost 4 bases and 1 base, there was a span of 2 bases. The germline V gene encodes CDR1 SGHDN and CDR2 FVKESK. The CDR3 length is 13 residues.

This chain joins TRBV4-1 and TRBJ2-2; the match to TRBD1 covers 8 bases. The trim removed 4 bases at V and 3 bases at J, leaving 7 bases unmatched. The CDR3 sequence is 16 residues long. Germline V gene lookup returns CDR1 MGHRA and CDR2 YSYEKL. The CDR3 DNA sequence: TGCGCCAGCAGCCTAAGCCCGGGACAGGACACCGGGGAGCTGTTTTTT. Translation: CASSLSPGQDTGELFF.

CDR3 coding DNA: TGTGCCAGCAGCCAAGGACTAGCCGGGGAGCTGTTTTTT. As protein: CASSQGLAGELFF. V and J are TRBV7-3 and TRBJ2-2, with TRBD2 identical over 7 bases. CDR3 length: 13 amino acids. Trimming cost V 5 bases and J 6 bases; bases outside gene matches: 3. From germline, CDR1 is SGHTA and CDR2 FQGTGA.

The chain has TRBV28 and TRBJ2-7; weak D call: TRBD1 (6 bases). V lost 5 bases, J lost 5 bases, and 16 bases lay in between. Germline V gene sequence: CDR1 MDHEN, CDR2 SYDVKM. This CDR3 has 14 residues. The CDR3 sequence is CASSQYTGFNEQYV. CDR3 in DNA: TGTGCCAGCAGTCAGTATACAGGGTTCAACGAGCAGTACGTC.